The 20 T cell receptor beta chains given below trace back to one sample, sequenced in a study of cytomegalovirus exposure and HLA in healthy donors. Researchers ran the PCR with 60 Vbeta and 13 Jbeta primers. The protocol was immunoSEQ multiplex PCR, while the TCRdb copy is restricted to in-frame clones and leaves out a portion. This table has 150,000 to 200,000 clones, about 75% appearing once. Sequenced sample: PBMCs. The source of these receptors is a man aged 18 to 30 in good health and CMV-seropositive.

The sample holds a few counts of this clone. This sequence joins TRBV27 and TRBJ1-5; no definite D call. Germline loops: CDR1 MNHEY, CDR2 SMNVEV (reference sequence). The CDR3 loop spans 14 amino acids. Trimming left V 2 bases short and J 5 bases short, with 10 bases between. CDR3 loop: CASSLRREDQPQHF. The CDR3 DNA sequence: TGTGCCAGCAGTTTAAGAAGGGAGGATCAGCCCCAGCATTTT.

The V and J genes are TRBV7-8 and TRBJ2-3, with TRBD1 identical over 7 bases. Germline V gene data show CDR1 as SGHVS and CDR2 as FQNEAQ. The CDR3 is 15 residues long. V gave up 5 bases and J gave up 4 bases; unmatched junction bases: 9. CDR3 sequence: CASSHTGTVADTQYF. CDR3 in DNA: TGTGCCAGCAGCCATACAGGGACAGTTGCAGATACGCAGTATTTT.

The rearrangement joins TRBV5-1 to TRBJ1-1; 8 bases are shared with TRBD1. The junction had 7 bases not matched to a gene; V was cut back by 5 bases and J by 4 bases. CDR3 length: 14 residues. Germline-derived CDR1 and CDR2 are SGHRS and YFSETQ. DNA of the CDR3: TGCGCCAGCAGTTCTAACACAGGGGGCACTGAAGCTTTCTTT. Residues: CASSSNTGGTEAFF.

The J gene is TRBJ2-3, the V gene TRBV2; D is possibly TRBD1 (5 bases). Germline assignment: CDR1 SNHLY and CDR2 FYNNEI. V gave up 4 bases and J gave up 14 bases, with 25 bases separating them. The CDR3 has 15 amino acids. The CDR3 nucleotides read TGTGCCAGCAGTGTTGATCCCCAAAGGGGTCAGCCTTGGTATTTT. This encodes CASSVDPQRGQPWYF.

This clone was observed a few times. The rearrangement joins TRBV29-1 to TRBJ1-5; TRBD1 is a possible D gene (5 bases). The CDR3 consists of 14 residues. Germline loops: CDR1 SQVTM, CDR2 ANQGSEA. Trimming took 6 bases from V and 4 from J, leaving 16 bases between them. The CDR3 loop is CSVAGGEANQPQHF. In DNA, the CDR3 is TGCAGCGTCGCCGGGGGGGAGGCGAATCAGCCCCAGCATTTT.

This clone was seen more than once but under ten times. V usage is TRBV2 and J usage is TRBJ1-2; D is unclear. Germline lookup yields CDR1 SNHLY and CDR2 FYNNEI. Trimming shortened V by 7 bases and J by 6 bases, and 15 bases separated the two germline ends. The CDR3 loop spans 13 amino acids. CDR3 coding DNA: TGTGCCAGCAATGGTGTCGGGGTAAATGGCTACACCTTC. Translating gives CASNGVGVNGYTF.

This rearrangement joins TRBV7-8 to TRBJ1-5, with D unclear. The CDR3 covers 15 residues. V was trimmed by 5 bases and J by 0 bases, leaving 11 bases between them. Germline lookup yields CDR1 SGHVS and CDR2 FQNEAQ. The CDR3 reads CASSLRTYSNQPQHF. The CDR3 DNA reads as TGTGCCAGCAGCCTTCGTACTTATAGCAATCAGCCCCAGCATTTT.

The gene calls are TRBV18 and TRBJ1-2; 8 nucleotides line up with TRBD1. This CDR3 comprises 15 residues. Germline loops: CDR1 KGHSH, CDR2 LQKENI. The V and J ends lost 5 bases and 4 bases, in that order; junction bases with no gene match: 9. The CDR3, as DNA: TGTGCCAGCTCAATCGGACAGGGAGGCGGCTATGGCTACACCTTC. Protein: CASSIGQGGGYGYTF.

The chain carries TRBV5-1 and TRBJ2-7; a weak D match, TRBD2 (5 bases). CDR1 is SGHRS, CDR2 YFSETQ, per germline. The CDR3 sequence is 14 residues long. Trimming left V 5 bases short and J 0 bases short, with 12 bases between. The CDR3 nucleotides read TGCGCCAGCAGTCCCATTGGGAGCTCCTACGAGCAGTACGTC. Its protein product is CASSPIGSSYEQYV.

This clone showed up just a few times. The J gene is TRBJ1-2, the V gene TRBV6-5; D is perhaps TRBD1 (6 bases). V lost 2 bases to trimming and J lost 4 bases, with 11 bases between them. The CDR3 loop spans 14 amino acids. CDR1 is MNHEY and CDR2 is SVGAGI in the germline V gene. CDR3 nucleotides: TGTGCCAGCAGTTACCTGGGACATCGCTATGGCTACACCTTC. This encodes CASSYLGHRYGYTF.

V usage is TRBV27 and J usage is TRBJ2-2; 8 bases are a match to TRBD2. The CDR3 totals 14 residues. Unmatched junction bases numbered 2, after V lost 3 bases and J lost 5 bases. Germline V gives CDR1 MNHEY, CDR2 SMNVEV (reference sequence). The CDR3 DNA reads TGTGCCAGCAGTTTCGCGGGAGGTACCGGGGAGCTGTTTTTT. Protein product: CASSFAGGTGELFF.

V usage is TRBV27 and J usage is TRBJ2-2; 8 bases match TRBD1. Trimming at V came to 6 bases and at J to 4 bases, leaving 10 bases not matched to a gene. Germline CDR1 and CDR2: MNHEY and SMNVEV (reference sequence). This CDR3 region has 16 residues. The DNA for the CDR3 is TGTGCCAGCAGCTCCACCGGGACAGGAGGCACCGGGGAGCTGTTTTTT. Encoded protein: CASSSTGTGGTGELFF.

This clone was seen at least ten times. The chain carries TRBV5-6 and TRBJ2-7, with D tentatively TRBD2 (6 bases). Germline lookup yields CDR1 SGHDT and CDR2 YYEEEE. V gave up 4 bases and J gave up 2 bases, with 22 bases separating them. This CDR3 has 17 amino acids. The CDR3 loop reads CASSPEPWGGTAYEQYV. The CDR3 DNA reads TGTGCCAGCAGCCCGGAGCCATGGGGCGGGACCGCCTACGAGCAGTACGTC.

This clone was recorded once. This sequence joins TRBV27 and TRBJ2-7, with D possibly matching TRBD1 (5 bases). V was trimmed by 4 bases and J by 3 bases, leaving 22 bases between them. Germline V gives CDR1 MNHEY, CDR2 SMNVEV (reference sequence). This CDR3 contains 17 residues. The CDR3 DNA reads TGTGCCAGCAGTTCTCCATCCCCTTCGACAGCTTTCTACGAGCAGTACGTC. Its translation: CASSSPSPSTAFYEQYV.

This chain links TRBV6-5 with TRBJ2-1, with TRBD2 matching over 7 bases. The V gene end was trimmed by 2 bases and the J gene end by 8 bases; junction bases not matched to a gene: 12. Germline CDR1 and CDR2: MNHEY and SVGAGI. The CDR3 is 16 residues long. In DNA form, the CDR3 reads TGTGCCAGCAGTTACGTCCCTAGCGGCCTTATTGATGAGCAGTTCTTC. It specifies CASSYVPSGLIDEQFF.

The chain employs TRBV30 and TRBJ1-1; no clear D gene. The CDR3 has 13 amino acids. The ends were cut back, 2 bases at V and 1 base at J, with 8 bases in the middle. Per germline, CDR1 GTSNPN and CDR2 SVGIG (reference sequence). DNA of the CDR3: TGTGCCTGGAGTAAGGACTCGAACACTGAAGCTTTCTTT. The encoded protein is CAWSKDSNTEAFF.

This rearrangement joins TRBV5-1 to TRBJ1-1; tentatively, D is TRBD1 (6 bases). CDR1 and CDR2 from the germline V gene are SGHRS and YFSETQ. There are 14 residues in the CDR3. V was cut by 2 bases and J by 5 bases, with 13 bases left in between. Here the CDR3 DNA reads TGCGCCAGCAGCTTACAGGGTGTTGGTACTGAAGCTTTCTTT. Its translation: CASSLQGVGTEAFF.

The rearrangement links TRBV6-5 to TRBJ1-1; maybe TRBD1 (5 bases). CDR1 is MNHEY and CDR2 is SVGAGI in the germline V gene. V dropped 6 bases and J dropped 10 bases, with 12 bases sitting between them. The CDR3 length is 11 residues. DNA for the CDR3: TGTGCCAGCAGGGGGGGACCGGGAGCTTTCTTT. It yields the protein CASRGGPGAFF.

This clone was seen a handful of times. The V call is TRBV15, the J call TRBJ1-6; 9 bases line up with TRBD1. Germline assignment: CDR1 LNHNV and CDR2 YYDKDF (reference sequence). The V segment lost 8 bases and the J segment 7 bases; nucleotides outside the gene matches: 3. This CDR3 comprises 13 residues. CDR3 amino acids: CATGTGRNSPLHF. As DNA, the CDR3 is TGTGCCACCGGGACAGGGCGAAATTCACCCCTCCACTTT.

This chain uses TRBV6-5 with TRBJ1-3; 8 positions match TRBD1. After removal of 2 bases from V and 1 base from J, the junction contained 1 base not matched to a gene. CDR1 and CDR2 from the germline V gene are MNHEY and SVGAGI. This CDR3 contains 15 residues. The CDR3 sequence: CASSYTGGSGNTIYF. The CDR3 nucleotides read TGTGCCAGCAGTTACACAGGGGGGTCTGGAAACACCATATATTTT.